These T cell receptor beta chains were read from a single sample in a study of shared clonotypes between healthy human individuals. Profiled with immunoSEQ multiplex PCR; TCRdb holds only in-frame clones, not every one. This sample has 470,000 or so clones, with 70% to 85% found just once. Sample: PBMCs. The receptor source for this set is a woman between 40 and 55 years old in good health. Some clones in this sample may be carry-over from other donors' samples. CDR3s include the opening cysteine and the closing phenylalanine or tryptophan. Each record gives: D gene, V gene, clone size, J gene, CDR3 length, CDR3 DNA, CDR3 protein. D genes are given only for firm matches. Size is stated for part of the rows, as once, few or many counts, or as a class when the clone is expanded.

-	TRBV6-5	many	TRBJ2-2	12	TGTGCCAGCAGTCCCCAGGGCGGGGAGCTGTTTTTT	CASSPQGGELFF
TRBD2	TRBV19	-	TRBJ2-3	15	TGTGCCAGTAGTACCGGGACTAGCGGAGTTTACACGCAGTATTTT	CASSTGTSGVYTQYF
-	TRBV5-1	-	TRBJ1-5	15	TGCGCCAGCAGCTTAGAGGGCAGAAGCAATCAGCCCCAGCATTTT	CASSLEGRSNQPQHF
-	TRBV2	-	TRBJ1-2	18	TGTGCCAGCAGTGAGGCGGTCGGTTGGCGAACTGCTAACTATGGCTACACCTTC	CASSEAVGWRTANYGYTF
-	TRBV5-1	-	TRBJ2-5	15	TGCGCCAGCTCCACCCAAACCGGGGTGCAAGAGACCCAGTACTTC	CASSTQTGVQETQYF
-	TRBV28	-	TRBJ1-1	12	TGTGCCAGCAGTTTAGGATGGCCTGAAGCTTTCTTT	CASSLGWPEAFF
-	TRBV19	once	TRBJ1-2	16	TGTGCCAGTACCGCCATCGGGGTAGTTAGCAACTATGGCTACACCTTC	CASTAIGVVSNYGYTF
-	TRBV6-5	-	TRBJ2-7	13	TGTGCCAGCAGTTACAACAGACAGTACGAGCAGTACTTC	CASSYNRQYEQYF
-	TRBV30	-	TRBJ2-1	12	TGTGCCTGGAGTCCCTCTCGAGGGGAGCAGTTCTTC	CAWSPSRGEQFF
-	TRBV28	once	TRBJ2-3	13	TGTGCCAGCAGTTTGGCCACCCGCATAGCGCAGTATTTT	CASSLATRIAQYF
TRBD1	TRBV2	once	TRBJ2-7	13	TGTGCCAGCTTTGTGACGACAGGGGACGAGCAGTACTTC	CASFVTTGDEQYF
-	TRBV11-1	-	TRBJ1-4	17	TGTGCCAGCAGCGGAGCCCCGGGACACCATAATCAGGAAAAACTGTTTTTT	CASSGAPGHHNQEKLFF
-	TRBV30	-	TRBJ2-1	12	TGTGCCTGGAGCCGCCAGGGGTTTGAGCAGTTCTTC	CAWSRQGFEQFF
TRBD1	TRBV18	-	TRBJ2-1	15	TGTGCCAGCTCACCGAGACAGGGGGCTATCAATGAGCAGTTCTTC	CASSPRQGAINEQFF
-	TRBV27	once	TRBJ2-7	15	TGTGCCAGCAGTTTATCGGGGGGAGTTGGCTACGAGCAGTACTTC	CASSLSGGVGYEQYF
-	TRBV4-2	-	TRBJ2-7	18	TGTGCCAGCAGTCATATAGGACTCGGTAGGCCCAAGGGCTACGAGCAGTACTTC	CASSHIGLGRPKGYEQYF
-	TRBV5-1	-	TRBJ2-7	14	TGCGCCAGCAGCTTAGACACGATCGGGAACGAGCAGTACTTC	CASSLDTIGNEQYF
-	TRBV28	-	TRBJ2-6	16	TGTGCCAGCAGCTTACGATTTTTCTCTGGGGCCAACGTCCTGACTTTC	CASSLRFFSGANVLTF
-	TRBV29-1	-	TRBJ1-1	13	TGCAGCTCTCGGACCGCTATGAACACTGAAGCTTTCTTT	CSSRTAMNTEAFF
TRBD2	TRBV15	-	TRBJ2-1	15	TGTGCCACCAGCAGCGGACTAGCGGGAGACAATGAGCAGTTCTTC	CATSSGLAGDNEQFF
TRBD1	TRBV7-6	once	TRBJ2-7	15	TGTGCCAGCAGCTTAGTAGGGACAGGGGAGGGCGAGCAGTACTTC	CASSLVGTGEGEQYF
TRBD1	TRBV29-1	few	TRBJ2-7	13	TGCAGCGTTCAAATACAGGGGATCGGCGAGCAGTACTTC	CSVQIQGIGEQYF
TRBD1	TRBV27	-	TRBJ2-5	16	TGTGCCAGCAGTTCCCCAGGGGGAGAAAGTCGAGAGACCCAGTACTTC	CASSSPGGESRETQYF
TRBD2	TRBV28	-	TRBJ2-7	15	TGTGCCAGCAGTTCCCTAGCGGGAGACAAGTACGAGCAGTACTTC	CASSSLAGDKYEQYF
-	TRBV29-1	-	TRBJ2-7	13	TGCAGCGTTGAAATTGGCCAGTTCTACGAGCAGTACTTC	CSVEIGQFYEQYF
-	TRBV7-2	-	TRBJ1-2	16	TGTGCCAGCACCCGACGAATGGTGGCAGGGAGCAATGGCTACACCTTC	CASTRRMVAGSNGYTF
TRBD1	TRBV5-1	-	TRBJ1-6	14	TGCGCCAGCAGCCAAGGGGACAGAGGTTCACCCCTCCACTTT	CASSQGDRGSPLHF
-	TRBV18	-	TRBJ2-2	20	TGTGCCAGCTCACCACCGGTGGCGTTGAATACGGATTTATACACCGGGGAGCTGTTTTTT	CASSPPVALNTDLYTGELFF
-	TRBV19	-	TRBJ1-5	15	TGTGCCAGTAGTATAGAGGAAAGTGGCAATCAGCCCCAGCATTTT	CASSIEESGNQPQHF
TRBD2	TRBV6-5	-	TRBJ2-7	13	TGTGCCAGCACTCGGGAGGCAACCTACGAGCAGTACTTC	CASTREATYEQYF
-	TRBV9	many	TRBJ2-1	14	TGTGCCAGCAGCTCATTTAGGGGAGGTGAAGAGCAGTTCTTC	CASSSFRGGEEQFF
TRBD2	TRBV5-1	-	TRBJ2-5	14	TGCGCCAGCAAGTTGACTAGCAGTCAAGAGACCCAGTACTTC	CASKLTSSQETQYF
-	TRBV5-1	-	TRBJ2-2	15	TGCGCCAGCAGCTTGGCGGGAGTCGAAACCGGGGAGCTGTTTTTT	CASSLAGVETGELFF
TRBD2	TRBV14	-	TRBJ2-1	15	TGTGCCAGCGGGAACGGACTAGCGGGAGTCAATGAGCAGTTCTTC	CASGNGLAGVNEQFF
-	TRBV6-5	few	TRBJ2-3	13	TGTGCCAGCCAGGTGGGAAGGACAGATACGCAGTATTTT	CASQVGRTDTQYF
TRBD1	TRBV4-1	few	TRBJ1-1	14	TGCGCCAGCAGCCTCAGGGGGCTAGGGACTGAAGCTTTCTTT	CASSLRGLGTEAFF
-	TRBV5-4	-	TRBJ2-2	18	TGTGCCAGCAGCCCAATTAAAGGGCTGAGAGAAGGGACCGGGGAGCTGTTTTTT	CASSPIKGLREGTGELFF
TRBD1	TRBV9	-	TRBJ1-2	15	TGTGCCAGCAGCGTAGGACAGGGGAATAACTATGGCTACACCTTC	CASSVGQGNNYGYTF
TRBD1	TRBV7-9	-	TRBJ2-6	18	TGTGCCAGCAGCTTCACCGGGACAGGGTCCCCTGGGGCCAACGTCCTGACTTTC	CASSFTGTGSPGANVLTF
TRBD1	TRBV6-4	-	TRBJ1-5	15	TGTGCCAGCAGCGAAGGGACAGACCCTACTCAGCCCCAGCATTTT	CASSEGTDPTQPQHF
-	TRBV16	-	TRBJ2-7	13	TGTGCCAGCAGCCGGACTGGGGTCTACGAGCAGTACTTC	CASSRTGVYEQYF
-	TRBV7-2	once	TRBJ1-5	16	TGTGCCAGCAGCTTCGGTTCGGTTGGTGGCAATCAGCCCCAGCATTTT	CASSFGSVGGNQPQHF
-	TRBV2	-	TRBJ2-3	17	TGTGCCAGCAGTGAAGGGGACCCACCTATAAGCACAGATACGCAGTATTTT	CASSEGDPPISTDTQYF
-	TRBV10-3	-	TRBJ2-7	12	TGTGCGCACAGGGACAACGCCTACGAGCAGTACTTC	CAHRDNAYEQYF
-	TRBV28	-	TRBJ2-1	13	TGTGCCAGCAGTTTCGGAGAATTCGGTGAGCAGTTCTTC	CASSFGEFGEQFF
TRBD2	TRBV19	-	TRBJ2-1	15	TGTGCCAGTAGTATTGGGAGCGGGAGGGTGGTTGAGCAGTTCTTC	CASSIGSGRVVEQFF
-	TRBV5-1	-	TRBJ2-7	16	TGCGCCAGCAGCTTGGATGCGGGATCGGGCTCCTACGAGCAGTACTTC	CASSLDAGSGSYEQYF
TRBD2	TRBV30	-	TRBJ2-1	13	TGTGCCTGGAGTGTAGGACTAGCGAATGAGCAGTTCTTC	CAWSVGLANEQFF
-	TRBV6-6	-	TRBJ2-7	14	TGTGCCAGCAGTTACAATCAGGAATCCTACGAGCAGTACTTC	CASSYNQESYEQYF
-	TRBV6-6	-	TRBJ1-5	11	TGTGCCAGCAGGGGTCATCAGCCCCAGCATTTT	CASRGHQPQHF
-	TRBV19	-	TRBJ1-3	14	TGTGCCAGCGGTCGGCCGGGGACTGGAAACACCATATATTTT	CASGRPGTGNTIYF
TRBD2	TRBV27	-	TRBJ2-4	16	TGTGCCAGCAGTACTAGCGGGAGGGCCATCAAAAACATTCAGTACTTC	CASSTSGRAIKNIQYF
-	TRBV7-2	-	TRBJ2-2	15	TGTGCCAGCAGCCCCAGGGTGGGCGGCGCCGGGGAGCTGTTTTTT	CASSPRVGGAGELFF